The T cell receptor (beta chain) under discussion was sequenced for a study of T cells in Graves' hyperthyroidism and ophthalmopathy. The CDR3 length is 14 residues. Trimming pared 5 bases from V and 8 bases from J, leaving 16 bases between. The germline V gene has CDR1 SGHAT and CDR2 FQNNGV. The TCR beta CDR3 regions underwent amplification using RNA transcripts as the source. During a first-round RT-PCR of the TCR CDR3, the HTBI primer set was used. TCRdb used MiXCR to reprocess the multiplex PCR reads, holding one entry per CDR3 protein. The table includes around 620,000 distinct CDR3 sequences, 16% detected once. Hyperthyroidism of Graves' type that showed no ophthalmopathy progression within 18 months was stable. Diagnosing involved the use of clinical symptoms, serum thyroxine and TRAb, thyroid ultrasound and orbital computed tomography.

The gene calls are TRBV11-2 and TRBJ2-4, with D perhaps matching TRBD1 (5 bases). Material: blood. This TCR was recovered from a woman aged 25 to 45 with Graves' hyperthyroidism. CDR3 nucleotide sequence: TGTGCCAGCAGCCGCGAGGACATATTTGACATTCAGTACTTC. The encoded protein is CASSREDIFDIQYF.